This TCR beta chain was recorded in a study of early T cells in non-severe SARS-CoV-2 infection (dated by TCRdb to the early 2020s). About the study as a whole: Because TCR sequencing was done on bulk RNA from unsorted whole blood, the alpha and beta chains could not be paired.

Points the paper makes about the study in general: Matching against VDJdb was skewed toward anti-spike CD8 responses, likely underestimated virus-specific expansions, and missed private and CD4 specificities.

This was a case-control study nested in a cohort of healthcare workers in London, UK, who had nasopharyngeal swab PCR tests and blood samples taken every week. Healthcare workers were recruited between 23 and 31 March 2020, during the week of the UK lockdown, and were followed weekly for up to roughly 15 weeks. This clonotype was detected ten times or more. Its antigen target is currently unknown. Base qualities are not recorded, but no much larger clone differs from it by a single base. V is pruned by 6 bases and J by 8 bases, leaving 7 bases of the junction without a gene match. Measured from the cysteine to the phenylalanine, the CDR3 is 13 residues long. Just the 39-base CDR3 DNA is kept, in frame starting at base 1. Reading the germline V gene (reference sequence) gives CDR1 MNHNY and CDR2 SVGAGI. The library was obtained by 5' RACE. TCRdb records NextSeq 500 as the sequencer. The TCR library protocol attached unique molecular identifiers to individual cDNA molecules to correct for sequencing error and PCR bias. Sequencing covered both TCR alpha and beta chains, and within each sample the abundances of alpha and beta sequences were tightly co-correlated. For the original study's pipeline: Decombinator V4 was used to annotate TCR sequences for V gene, J gene and CDR3. Expanded TCRs were defined as changing significantly between any two time points under a Poisson model with p below 0.0001. TCR abundances were normalised to the total number of TCRs sequenced per sample and expressed as counts per million. MAIT TCRs were defined by TRAV1-2 paired with TRAJ12, TRAJ20 or TRAJ33, and iNKT TCRs by TRAV10 paired with TRAJ18. VDJdb, accessed 1 November 2021, was searched for CMV, EBV and SARS-CoV-2 annotated TCRs, excluding TCRs annotated for multiple antigens. Clones were called with MiXCR by TCRdb after fastp trimmed the public reads at Q25, and only in-frame beta chains were retained. Every entry covers one CDR3 protein and lists the most common genes and DNA from its rows. TCRdb, not the authors, supplied the V and J calls. Present in this sample are about 61,000 distinct CDR3 sequences, 11% of which were seen just once. The ten largest clonotypes hold roughly 1.7% of the sample.

This sequence was found in an adult who was a healthcare worker with PCR-confirmed SARS-CoV-2 infection or an uninfected control (not recorded which). What was sequenced was whole blood. Recombination joined TRBV6-6 with TRBJ1-3, and 7 junction bases match TRBD1. The DNA sequence is TGTGCCAGCAGCCGTGACAGGGCGGACACCATATATTTT. This translates into CASSRDRADTIYF.